This T cell receptor (delta chain) was recovered during a study of human gamma delta and Vdelta1 T cells listed by TCRdb under 2018. In the study overall: The study investigated Delta One T cells, Vd1+ gamma-delta T cells, as cytotoxic effectors against acute myeloid leukemia. The research as a whole found: Delta One T cells were reported to be polyclonal and to show broad cytotoxic targeting of acute myeloid leukemia.

By how much of the sample it makes up, this clone is medium-sized (0.01 to 0.1%). Its antigen has not been determined. Base quality data are lacking; no much larger clone is found one base away. The CDR3 sequence holds 17 residues, the cysteine and phenylalanine included. CDR3 DNA is the only sequence kept; it has 51 bases, read in frame from the first base. CDR1 and CDR2 are drawn from the germline V gene: TSWWSYY, QGS. V lost 3 bases and J lost 10 bases, and the count of bases not matched to a germline gene is 18. The library was prepared using PCR. TCRdb names Illumina MiSeq as the instrument used. TCRdb reprocessed the public data with the CATT caller; entries with the same nucleotide sequence were combined afterwards. For this sample there are several thousand delta-chain clones; over 30% appear just once. The biggest ten clones account for about 6% of the sample.

The chain was built from TRDV1 and TRDJ1, with 9 middle bases fitting TRDD3. The sequencing sample was made of Vdelta1 gamma-delta T cells from blood grown in culture (DOT cells). The cell subset or site label, read with the paper, signifies: Delta One T cells, in vitro expanded/differentiated Vd1+ gamma-delta T cells. This sequence originates from a human donor in good health. The sequenced DNA is TGTGCTCTTGGGGACCCCATTCCCTATAGACTGGGGGAGCTACTCATCTTT. Translated, this is CALGDPIPYRLGELLIF.